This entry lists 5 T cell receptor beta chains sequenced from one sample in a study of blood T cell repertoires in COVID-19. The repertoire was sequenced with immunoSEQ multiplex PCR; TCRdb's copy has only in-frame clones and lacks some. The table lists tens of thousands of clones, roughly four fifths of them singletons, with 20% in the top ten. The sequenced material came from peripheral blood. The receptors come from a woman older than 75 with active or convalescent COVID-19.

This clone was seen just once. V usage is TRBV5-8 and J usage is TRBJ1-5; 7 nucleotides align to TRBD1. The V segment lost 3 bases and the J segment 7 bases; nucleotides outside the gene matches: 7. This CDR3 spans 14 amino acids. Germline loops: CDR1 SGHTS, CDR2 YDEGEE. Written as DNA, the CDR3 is TGTGCCAGCAGCTGGGGGACAGCCGGGCAGCCCCAGCATTTT. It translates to CASSWGTAGQPQHF.

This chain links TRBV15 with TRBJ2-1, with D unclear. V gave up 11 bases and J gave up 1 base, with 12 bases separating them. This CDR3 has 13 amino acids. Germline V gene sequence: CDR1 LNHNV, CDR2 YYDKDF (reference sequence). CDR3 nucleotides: TGTGCCTCGAGGCTGAGTTCCTACAATGAGCAGTTCTTC. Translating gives CASRLSSYNEQFF.

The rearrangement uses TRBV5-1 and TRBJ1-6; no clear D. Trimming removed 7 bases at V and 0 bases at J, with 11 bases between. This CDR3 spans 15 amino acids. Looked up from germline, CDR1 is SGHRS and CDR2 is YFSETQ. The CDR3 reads CASSQESSYNSPLHF. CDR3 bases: TGCGCCAGCTCTCAAGAGAGCTCCTATAATTCACCCCTCCACTTT. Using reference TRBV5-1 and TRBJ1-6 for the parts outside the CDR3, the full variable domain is KAGVTQTPRYLIKTRGQQVTLSCSPISGHRSVSWYQQTPGQGLQFLFEYFSETQRNKGNFPGRFSGRQFSNSRSEMNVSTLELGDSALYLCASSQESSYNSPLHFGNGTRLTVT.

The CDR3 DNA follows: TGCAGCGCCCGCGAGACGGGACTGGACAATGAGCAGTTCTTC. Protein: CSARETGLDNEQFF. The J gene is TRBJ2-1, the V gene TRBV29-1, with D tentatively TRBD2 (6 bases). CDR1 SQVTM and CDR2 ANQGSEA come from the germline V gene. Trimming removed 7 bases from V and 5 bases from J, with 18 bases in between. The CDR3 is made up of 14 amino acids.

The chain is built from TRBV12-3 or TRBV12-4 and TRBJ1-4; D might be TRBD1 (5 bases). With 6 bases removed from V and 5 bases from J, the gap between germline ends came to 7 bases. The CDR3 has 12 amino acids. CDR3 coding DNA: TGTGCCAGCAGACGACAGAATGAAAAACTGTTTTTT. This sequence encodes CASRRQNEKLFF.